The source of this T cell receptor beta chain is a study of beta chain features in type 1 diabetes. Points from the study as a whole: Type 1 diabetes patients showed a moderate but significant shortening of TCRB CDR3s in all four CD4+ subsets.

The V gene lost 5 bases and the J gene lost 1 base, with 15 bases spanning the gap. Germline CDR1 reads SEHNR; CDR2 reads FQNEAQ (reference sequence). The CDR3 spans 16 residues. Worth noting for this clone: What it binds is unknown.

CD45RO/CCR7/CD25/CD127/CD95/CD27 sorting isolated CD4+ naive, central memory, regulatory and stem cell-like memory cells. The sequenced template was cDNA made from the entire isolated RNA. Only in-frame clones appear in the TCRdb table, and some are missing; sequencing was by immunoSEQ multiplex PCR. Of hundreds of thousands of clones in the sample, 15% to 20% were seen once. V is TRBV7-9 and J is TRBJ2-1; no clear D. This TCR was sampled from a woman under 30 in good health. Sequenced: naive CD4+ T cells from blood. The CDR3 reads CASSKQHEDSYNEQFF. As DNA, the CDR3 is TGTGCCAGCAGCAAACAGCACGAGGATTCCTACAATGAGCAGTTCTTC.